A selection of T cell receptor beta chains follows, all from one sample in a study of identical twins. Each CDR3 protein gets one entry after TCRdb re-called the 5' RACE reads with MiXCR. The sample holds roughly 1,500,000 distinct CDR3 sequences, roughly 35% seen once. Specimen: cord blood. The source is a newborn girl in good health. CDR3s include the opening cysteine and the closing phenylalanine or tryptophan. D genes are given only for firm matches. A row's size may be missing; if present it is once, few, many or a size class.

d_gene: .; v_gene: TRBV11-3; j_gene: TRBJ2-3; abundance: many; len: 14; CDR3nt: TGTGCCAGCAGCTCTCCCGCTAGCACAGATACGCAGTATTTT; CDR3aa: CASSSPASTDTQYF
d_gene: TRBD2; v_gene: TRBV4-2; j_gene: TRBJ2-7; abundance: few; len: 16; CDR3nt: TGTGCCAGCAGCCATCCCGGACTAGCGGCAGCCTACGAGCAGTACTTC; CDR3aa: CASSHPGLAAAYEQYF
d_gene: .; v_gene: TRBV5-4; j_gene: TRBJ1-2; abundance: .; len: 17; CDR3nt: TGTGCCAGCAGCCACCACCCGGGGACTGCCATACGGCGAGGCTACACCTTC; CDR3aa: CASSHHPGTAIRRGYTF
d_gene: TRBD2; v_gene: TRBV3-1; j_gene: TRBJ2-5; abundance: few; len: 19; CDR3nt: TGTGCCAGCAGCCGCATCCCTATGACTAGCGGATACCTTCAAGAGACCCAGTACTTC; CDR3aa: CASSRIPMTSGYLQETQYF
d_gene: .; v_gene: TRBV7-8; j_gene: TRBJ2-7; abundance: many; len: 13; CDR3nt: TGTGCCAGCAGCTCCGACAGAACCTACGAGCAGTACTTC; CDR3aa: CASSSDRTYEQYF
d_gene: .; v_gene: TRBV6-6; j_gene: TRBJ1-2; abundance: few; len: 14; CDR3nt: TGTGCCAGCAGCTCCCCCAGAGCTAACTATGGCTACACCTTC; CDR3aa: CASSSPRANYGYTF
d_gene: .; v_gene: TRBV21-1; j_gene: TRBJ2-1; abundance: few; len: 11; CDR3nt: TGTGCCAGCAGCAAGGGGATTGAGCAGTTCTTC; CDR3aa: CASSKGIEQFF
d_gene: .; v_gene: TRBV20-1; j_gene: TRBJ2-3; abundance: few; len: 18; CDR3nt: TGCAGTGCTAGATCCTATGCGGGGGACAGCCAAGGAACAGATACGCAGTATTTT; CDR3aa: CSARSYAGDSQGTDTQYF
d_gene: TRBD2; v_gene: TRBV28; j_gene: TRBJ2-5; abundance: few; len: 15; CDR3nt: TGTGCCAGCAGTTTTGGGACTAGTTGGATCGATGAGCAGTACTTC; CDR3aa: CASSFGTSWIDEQYF
d_gene: .; v_gene: TRBV10-1; j_gene: TRBJ2-7; abundance: .; len: 15; CDR3nt: TGCGCCAGCAGTGACCCCCACTCTGCCGACTACGAGCAGTACTTC; CDR3aa: CASSDPHSADYEQYF
d_gene: .; v_gene: TRBV29-1; j_gene: TRBJ2-5; abundance: .; len: 12; CDR3nt: TGCAGCGTGGAGGCAGGGGCGGAGACCCAGTACTTC; CDR3aa: CSVEAGAETQYF
d_gene: .; v_gene: TRBV5-6; j_gene: TRBJ2-4; abundance: .; len: 15; CDR3nt: TGTGCCAGCATCGTCGACGTCAGGGCCAAAAACATTCAGTACTTC; CDR3aa: CASIVDVRAKNIQYF
d_gene: TRBD1; v_gene: TRBV3-1; j_gene: TRBJ2-3; abundance: .; len: 16; CDR3nt: TGTGCCAGCAGCCAAGATCCCAGGGGGCGCAAAGATACGCAGTATTTT; CDR3aa: CASSQDPRGRKDTQYF
d_gene: TRBD2; v_gene: TRBV12-5; j_gene: TRBJ2-1; abundance: few; len: 14; CDR3nt: TGTGCTAGTGGTTTAGGGGAGGGGTACAATGAGCAGTTCTTC; CDR3aa: CASGLGEGYNEQFF
d_gene: TRBD2; v_gene: TRBV27; j_gene: TRBJ2-7; abundance: .; len: 14; CDR3nt: TGTGCCAGCACGGCGACTAGCGGGGCTTACGAGCAGTACTTC; CDR3aa: CASTATSGAYEQYF
d_gene: .; v_gene: TRBV14; j_gene: TRBJ2-4; abundance: .; len: 12; CDR3nt: TGTGCCAGCAGCGACAGGCTCAATGAGCAGTACTTC; CDR3aa: CASSDRLNEQYF
d_gene: TRBD2; v_gene: TRBV20-1; j_gene: TRBJ2-2; abundance: once; len: 17; CDR3nt: TGCAGTGCGAGACCCCATAGCGGGAGGGCCTTGGGCGGGGAGCTGTTTTTT; CDR3aa: CSARPHSGRALGGELFF
d_gene: TRBD1; v_gene: TRBV19; j_gene: TRBJ1-2; abundance: .; len: 21; CDR3nt: TGTGCCAGTAGGAAACCCGGAGGGGACAGCTTTCTTTTTGGAGCTAACTATGGCTACACCTTC; CDR3aa: CASRKPGGDSFLFGANYGYTF
d_gene: .; v_gene: TRBV5-1; j_gene: TRBJ2-1; abundance: many; len: 14; CDR3nt: TGCGCCAGCAGCTTGGCCTCAATCAGAGATGAGCAGTTCTTC; CDR3aa: CASSLASIRDEQFF
d_gene: .; v_gene: TRBV5-1; j_gene: TRBJ2-5; abundance: .; len: 13; CDR3nt: TGCGCCAGCGAAGTAGTCGGGGGAGAGACCCAGTACTTC; CDR3aa: CASEVVGGETQYF
d_gene: TRBD2; v_gene: TRBV28; j_gene: TRBJ2-2; abundance: few; len: 17; CDR3nt: TGTGCCAGCAGTTTCCCCTCGACTAGCGGGTCCACCGGGGAGCTGTTTTTT; CDR3aa: CASSFPSTSGSTGELFF
d_gene: TRBD2; v_gene: TRBV14; j_gene: TRBJ2-1; abundance: .; len: 18; CDR3nt: TGTGCCAGCAGCCCCCGACTAGCGGCGACTTGGCTCTACAATGAGCAGTTCTTC; CDR3aa: CASSPRLAATWLYNEQFF
d_gene: .; v_gene: TRBV20-1; j_gene: TRBJ1-5; abundance: once; len: 14; CDR3nt: TGCAGTGCTAGTAAGGGTTCGGTGAATCAGCCCCAGCATTTT; CDR3aa: CSASKGSVNQPQHF
d_gene: .; v_gene: TRBV12-3/TRBV12-4; j_gene: TRBJ2-2; abundance: .; len: 14; CDR3nt: TGTGCCAGCAGTTTGGGGGGGGCTGGCGGGGAGCTGTTTTTT; CDR3aa: CASSLGGAGGELFF
d_gene: TRBD2; v_gene: TRBV5-1; j_gene: TRBJ2-1; abundance: .; len: 15; CDR3nt: TGCGCCAGCGCGGCTCTAGCGGGAGAAGGCAATGAGCAGTTCTTC; CDR3aa: CASAALAGEGNEQFF
d_gene: TRBD2; v_gene: TRBV4-2; j_gene: TRBJ2-1; abundance: .; len: 16; CDR3nt: TGTGCCAGCAGCCACCAGACTAGCGGGACTCTCAATGAGCAGTTCTTC; CDR3aa: CASSHQTSGTLNEQFF
d_gene: .; v_gene: TRBV21-1; j_gene: TRBJ1-6; abundance: .; len: 17; CDR3nt: TGCGCCAGCAGCAAAAGGGGGGACGTTGCCGCGCATTCACCCCTCCACTTT; CDR3aa: CASSKRGDVAAHSPLHF
d_gene: TRBD2; v_gene: TRBV20-1; j_gene: TRBJ2-3; abundance: .; len: 15; CDR3nt: TGCAGTGCTAGAGTCGGCGGGGGGAGCACAGGTACGCAGTATTTT; CDR3aa: CSARVGGGSTGTQYF
d_gene: .; v_gene: TRBV20-1; j_gene: TRBJ2-7; abundance: .; len: 14; CDR3nt: TGCAGTGCTAGAGATATCTCTCCGGGCTACGAGCAGTACTTC; CDR3aa: CSARDISPGYEQYF
d_gene: TRBD2; v_gene: TRBV28; j_gene: TRBJ2-7; abundance: few; len: 17; CDR3nt: TGTGCCAGCAGTCCCCTTGCCCGACTAGCGGGGTTACACGAGCAGTACTTC; CDR3aa: CASSPLARLAGLHEQYF
d_gene: .; v_gene: TRBV6-1; j_gene: TRBJ1-2; abundance: .; len: 15; CDR3nt: TGTGCCAGCAGTGGATCAGTTACCGAAAACTATGGCTACACCTTC; CDR3aa: CASSGSVTENYGYTF
d_gene: .; v_gene: TRBV10-3; j_gene: TRBJ2-7; abundance: .; len: 12; CDR3nt: TGTGCCACTTCACAGGGTGGTTACGAGCAGTACTTC; CDR3aa: CATSQGGYEQYF
d_gene: .; v_gene: TRBV5-1; j_gene: TRBJ2-1; abundance: few; len: 15; CDR3nt: TGCGCCAGCAGCTTTACCTCAGGGGGGATCAATGAGCAGTTCTTC; CDR3aa: CASSFTSGGINEQFF
d_gene: .; v_gene: TRBV25-1; j_gene: TRBJ2-5; abundance: few; len: 15; CDR3nt: TGTGCCAGCAGTGACAGGGTAACTTCTAGAGAGACCCAGTACTTC; CDR3aa: CASSDRVTSRETQYF
d_gene: .; v_gene: TRBV5-6; j_gene: TRBJ2-4; abundance: .; len: 13; CDR3nt: TGTGCCAGCAGCCAGATGAGAGTAGACATTCAGTACTTC; CDR3aa: CASSQMRVDIQYF
d_gene: TRBD2; v_gene: TRBV6-5; j_gene: TRBJ2-7; abundance: .; len: 16; CDR3nt: TGTGCCAGCAGGCAAACGGGACTAGCGGGATCCTACGAGCAGTACTTC; CDR3aa: CASRQTGLAGSYEQYF
d_gene: .; v_gene: TRBV5-1; j_gene: TRBJ2-7; abundance: many; len: 14; CDR3nt: TGCGCCAGCAGCTTGGGGACAGCCATCTACGAGCAGTACTTC; CDR3aa: CASSLGTAIYEQYF
d_gene: .; v_gene: TRBV27; j_gene: TRBJ2-1; abundance: many; len: 14; CDR3nt: TGTGCCAGCCGTAAGGGAGGCTCCTACAATGAGCAGTTCTTC; CDR3aa: CASRKGGSYNEQFF
d_gene: TRBD1; v_gene: TRBV5-1; j_gene: TRBJ2-2; abundance: .; len: 16; CDR3nt: TGCGCCAGCAGCTTATCGACAGGGGCGAACACCGGGGAGCTGTTTTTT; CDR3aa: CASSLSTGANTGELFF
d_gene: .; v_gene: TRBV7-9; j_gene: TRBJ1-2; abundance: few; len: 14; CDR3nt: TGTGCCAGCAGCCTCAGGACAGATCCCTATGGCTACACCTTC; CDR3aa: CASSLRTDPYGYTF
d_gene: .; v_gene: TRBV28; j_gene: TRBJ1-1; abundance: once; len: 14; CDR3nt: TGCGCCAGCAGTTCATTACGCGGGGGCACTGAAGCTTTCTTT; CDR3aa: CASSSLRGGTEAFF
d_gene: .; v_gene: TRBV20-1; j_gene: TRBJ2-1; abundance: .; len: 14; CDR3nt: TGCAGTGCTAGAGTTTGGGAGGCAGACAATGAGCAGTTCTTC; CDR3aa: CSARVWEADNEQFF
d_gene: TRBD2; v_gene: TRBV12-3/TRBV12-4; j_gene: TRBJ2-1; abundance: few; len: 16; CDR3nt: TGTGCCAGCAGGGTTAGCGGGGGCGTCGCCTACAATGAGCAGTTCTTC; CDR3aa: CASRVSGGVAYNEQFF
d_gene: TRBD2; v_gene: TRBV20-1; j_gene: TRBJ2-3; abundance: .; len: 15; CDR3nt: TGCAGTGCTAGAAGGCCTAGCGGGGGTCTCGATACGCAGTATTTT; CDR3aa: CSARRPSGGLDTQYF
d_gene: TRBD1; v_gene: TRBV3-1; j_gene: TRBJ2-3; abundance: few; len: 11; CDR3nt: TGTGCCAGCAGCCGCGAGGACAGGGTGTATTTT; CDR3aa: CASSREDRVYF
d_gene: .; v_gene: TRBV12-3/TRBV12-4; j_gene: TRBJ1-1; abundance: .; len: 15; CDR3nt: TGTGCCAGCAGTTTTGGCCAGGGGTTTTACGCTGAAGCTTTCTTT; CDR3aa: CASSFGQGFYAEAFF
d_gene: .; v_gene: TRBV20-1; j_gene: TRBJ1-1; abundance: .; len: 16; CDR3nt: TGCAGTGCTAGAGATGTGCCAAGTCCGATGAACACTGAAGCTTTCTTT; CDR3aa: CSARDVPSPMNTEAFF
d_gene: .; v_gene: TRBV5-6; j_gene: TRBJ1-5; abundance: .; len: 15; CDR3nt: TGTGCCAGCAGCTTGGGACCAGGGGCCAGTCAGCCCCAGCATTTT; CDR3aa: CASSLGPGASQPQHF
d_gene: .; v_gene: TRBV2; j_gene: TRBJ1-5; abundance: .; len: 14; CDR3nt: TGTGCCAACAGTGAACTACACGGCAATCAGCCCCAGCATTTT; CDR3aa: CANSELHGNQPQHF
d_gene: TRBD2; v_gene: TRBV9; j_gene: TRBJ2-5; abundance: .; len: 14; CDR3nt: TGTGCCAGCTCCACTAGCGGGTACCAAGAGACCCGGTACTTC; CDR3aa: CASSTSGYQETRYF
d_gene: .; v_gene: TRBV29-1; j_gene: TRBJ1-1; abundance: .; len: 16; CDR3nt: TGCAGCGTTGAAGATCTTCAAGGGCTCACGAACACTGAAGCTTTCTTT; CDR3aa: CSVEDLQGLTNTEAFF
d_gene: TRBD2; v_gene: TRBV20-1; j_gene: TRBJ2-4; abundance: few; len: 16; CDR3nt: TGCAGTGCTAGCCCGGGACTAGCGGGAGGCCTTGATACCCAGTACTTC; CDR3aa: CSASPGLAGGLDTQYF
d_gene: TRBD2; v_gene: TRBV7-2; j_gene: TRBJ2-7; abundance: .; len: 15; CDR3nt: TGTGCCAGCAGCATCGTAGCGGGGGGGGAGAATGAGCAGTACTTC; CDR3aa: CASSIVAGGENEQYF
d_gene: TRBD2; v_gene: TRBV10-2; j_gene: TRBJ2-3; abundance: .; len: 13; CDR3nt: TGCGCCAGCGGTAGCGGGGCTCCAGATACGCAGTATTTT; CDR3aa: CASGSGAPDTQYF
d_gene: .; v_gene: TRBV24-1; j_gene: TRBJ2-1; abundance: .; len: 12; CDR3nt: TGTGCCACCAGTGATGGGGACTCAAAGCAGTTCTTC; CDR3aa: CATSDGDSKQFF
d_gene: .; v_gene: TRBV2; j_gene: TRBJ2-7; abundance: few; len: 12; CDR3nt: TGTGCCAGCAGTGATCCTATAGGCGAGCAGTACTTC; CDR3aa: CASSDPIGEQYF
d_gene: TRBD1; v_gene: TRBV20-1; j_gene: TRBJ1-2; abundance: .; len: 16; CDR3nt: TGCAGTGCTGGCCGATTGAAACAGGAGGGGGCAAATGGCTACACCTTC; CDR3aa: CSAGRLKQEGANGYTF
d_gene: TRBD1; v_gene: TRBV24-1; j_gene: TRBJ1-5; abundance: few; len: 14; CDR3nt: TGTGCCACCAGTGTCCAGGGGGCCAATCAGCCCCAGCATTTT; CDR3aa: CATSVQGANQPQHF
d_gene: .; v_gene: TRBV10-3; j_gene: TRBJ2-7; abundance: .; len: 14; CDR3nt: TGTGCCATCAAAACCGGGACCCGCTCCTACGAGCAGTACTTC; CDR3aa: CAIKTGTRSYEQYF